This TCR beta chain was retrieved from a study of shared clonotypes between healthy human individuals. Across the whole study: Donor composition was a couple of women and a few men, aged 18 to 49. Per donor, three plates held CD4 naive cells, three held CD4 memory, two held CD8 naive and one held CD8 memory.

Profiling relied on immunoSEQ multiplex PCR, and the TCRdb table lists in-frame clones only, not all of them. The data contain a few hundred thousand clones, around 95% of them singletons. Points from the study as a whole: When naive CD4 clonotypes were compared across four donors, around 5% were shared. Limited genetic and exposure-history diversity came from having few donors.

This clone was detected only once. Its cognate antigen is unknown. CD45RO-negative CD8 cells positively selected for CCR7 made up the naive population, which excluded terminally differentiated effector memory CD45RA+ cells. V shed 0 bases and J shed 4 bases, with 25 bases lying between them. This CDR3 is built from 19 residues. Germline V gene sequence: CDR1 MNHNS, CDR2 SASEGT. The gene calls are TRBV6-1 and TRBJ2-7; TRBD1 might be the D (5 bases). This TCR was recovered from a woman aged 25-40 years in good health. The sample was naive CD8+ T cells sorted from blood. The CDR3 here is CASSEAYLGRAIGVYEQYF. DNA of the CDR3: TGTGCCAGCAGTGAAGCTTATCTCGGCAGAGCTATAGGGGTGTACGAGCAGTACTTC.